These 25 T cell receptor beta chains were all obtained from the same sample, sequenced in a study of T cell repertoires in cytomegalovirus infection. Antigens of these TCRs are unknown. TCRdb used MiXCR to reprocess the reads, holding one entry per CDR3 protein. Of 700,000 to 850,000 distinct CDR3 sequences listed, approximately 30% are singletons. The material sequenced was cultured CD8+ T cells from PBMCs, taken from culture after CMV antigen stimulation. These receptors came from a human donor in good health (CMV status not recorded). Some clones in this sample may be carry-over from other donors' samples.

The genes are TRBV7-9 and TRBJ2-2; D is possibly TRBD1 (5 bases). The germline V and J ends were trimmed by 5 bases and 7 bases, with 17 bases remaining between them. CDR3 length equals 15 residues. Germline V gene lookup returns CDR1 SEHNR and CDR2 FQNEAQ (reference sequence). The CDR3 spells CASSPRGFRNGELFF. As DNA, the CDR3 is TGTGCCAGCAGCCCAAGGGGATTTCGGAACGGGGAGCTGTTTTTT.

This clonotype was seen more than once but under ten times. The chain has TRBV19 and TRBJ2-7; the D gene is possibly TRBD1 (5 bases). V was clipped by 3 bases and J by 3 bases, with 12 bases between them. Germline CDR1 LNHDA, CDR2 SQIVND (reference sequence). There are 14 residues in the CDR3. The CDR3 reads CASSIGQGDYEQYF. The CDR3 DNA is TGTGCCAGTAGTATCGGGCAGGGCGACTACGAGCAGTACTTC.

The chain links TRBV27 to TRBJ1-6, with 8 bases aligning to TRBD1. The CDR3 extends over 14 amino acids. Germline V gives CDR1 MNHEY, CDR2 SMNVEV (reference sequence). V was clipped by 8 bases and J by 6 bases; unmatched bases: 6. In DNA form, the CDR3 reads TGTGCCAGCGGACCGGGACAGGCTAATTCACCCCTCCACTTT. This encodes CASGPGQANSPLHF.

As DNA, the CDR3 is TGCGCCAGCAGCTTGGAGACAGGGGCTTCACCCCTCCACTTT. Protein sequence: CASSLETGASPLHF. The J gene is TRBJ1-6, the V gene TRBV5-1, with 8 bases lining up with TRBD1. The CDR3 contains 14 residues. Germline CDR1 and CDR2: SGHRS and YFSETQ. Trimming took 0 bases from V and 9 from J; bases not matched to a gene: 2. The full variable domain, rest sourced from reference TRBV5-1 and TRBJ1-6, is KAGVTQTPRYLIKTRGQQVTLSCSPISGHRSVSWYQQTPGQGLQFLFEYFSETQRNKGNFPGRFSGRQFSNSRSEMNVSTLELGDSALYLCASSLETGASPLHFGNGTRLTVT.

This chain connects TRBV6-6 to TRBJ1-6; 10 nucleotides align to TRBD1. The V gene's germline CDR1 is MNHNY and CDR2 SVGAGI (reference sequence). Trimming removed 6 bases from V and 4 bases from J; junction bases left unmatched: 6. The CDR3 totals 16 residues. CDR3 region: CASSSGQGFYNSPLHF. The CDR3 nucleotides are TGTGCCAGCAGCTCGGGACAGGGGTTTTATAATTCACCCCTCCACTTT.

The chain is built from TRBV6-1 and TRBJ1-5; the D gene is possibly TRBD1 (5 bases). V lost 1 base, J lost 5 bases, and 9 bases lay in between. Per germline, CDR1 MNHNS and CDR2 SASEGT. This CDR3 spans 14 amino acids. CDR3 in amino acids: CASSEEWGDQPQHF. The CDR3 coding sequence is TGTGCCAGCAGTGAAGAATGGGGGGATCAGCCCCAGCATTTT.

The table lists this clonotype with a few counts. The chain links TRBV10-3 to TRBJ2-1; TRBD2 aligns across 7 bases. The CDR3 is 16 residues long. Germline loops: CDR1 ENHRY, CDR2 SYGVKD. Trimming at V came to 3 bases and at J to 8 bases, leaving 13 bases not matched to a gene. CDR3 DNA: TGTGCCATCAGTGACTCGCTCCCTGGGGGGGGTGATGAGCAGTTCTTC. Translating gives CAISDSLPGGGDEQFF.

This chain uses TRBV4-1 with TRBJ2-7; D is possibly TRBD2 (7 bases). Germline V gives CDR1 MGHRA, CDR2 YSYEKL. Between the trimmed V and J ends, which lost 0 bases and 6 bases, there was a span of 12 bases. The CDR3 has 14 amino acids. The CDR3 bases are TGCGCCAGCAGCCAAGACGGGGGGCTAGTCGAGCAGTACTTC. Protein product: CASSQDGGLVEQYF.

This clonotype was seen only a few times. The V and J genes are TRBV24-1 and TRBJ2-1; maybe TRBD1 (5 bases). V lost 0 bases and J 5 bases, leaving 7 bases between the germline ends. The germline gives CDR1 KGHDR, CDR2 SFDVKD. CDR3 length equals 14 residues. The CDR3 nucleotides are TGTGCCACCAGTGATTTGAACAGGAACAATGAGCAGTTCTTC. This sequence encodes CATSDLNRNNEQFF.

The CDR3 region has the DNA TGTGCCAGCAGTTTACGTGGGGGACTGTCCTACGAGCAGTACTTC. Protein: CASSLRGGLSYEQYF. V gene TRBV27 combines with J gene TRBJ2-7; tentative D call: TRBD2 (6 bases). The CDR3 is 15 amino acids. Trimming shortened V by 2 bases and J by 1 base, and 12 bases separated the two germline ends. Germline loops: CDR1 MNHEY, CDR2 SMNVEV (reference sequence).

This clonotype was counted only a few times. This chain connects TRBV5-5 to TRBJ1-5, with D perhaps matching TRBD1 (5 bases). V was pared by 4 bases and J by 7 bases, with 9 bases between. Germline V lookup: CDR1 SGHKS, CDR2 YYEKEE (reference sequence). The CDR3 totals 12 residues. This CDR3 reads CASSLRTQPQHF. The CDR3 coding sequence is TGTGCCAGCAGCCTTCGGACACAGCCCCAGCATTTT.

This clonotype was picked up a small number of times. The chain uses TRBV7-8 and TRBJ1-1; possibly TRBD1 for D (5 bases). The CDR3 is 14 residues long. Germline V CDR1 and CDR2: SGHVS, FQNEAQ. The ends were cut back, 1 base at V and 10 bases at J, with 16 bases in the middle. DNA for the CDR3: TGTGCCAGCAGCTTAGAGGGGATACGGAGCGGAGCTTTCTTT. This translates into CASSLEGIRSGAFF.

This chain connects TRBV5-6 to TRBJ2-3; 11 nucleotides align to TRBD1. Germline trimming cut 3 bases from V and 2 bases from J; bases unmatched to any gene: 5. The CDR3 is 16 residues long. The germline V gene encodes CDR1 SGHDT and CDR2 YYEEEE. CDR3 sequence reads: CASSYMGQGVTDTQYF. The CDR3 region has the DNA TGTGCCAGCAGCTACATGGGACAGGGGGTCACAGATACGCAGTATTTT. Filled out from reference TRBV5-6 and TRBJ2-3, the complete variable domain reads DAGVTQSPTHLIKTRGQQVTLRCSPKSGHDTVSWYQQALGQGPQFIFQYYEEEERQRGNFPDRFSGHQFPNYSSELNVNALLLGDSALYLCASSYMGQGVTDTQYFGPGTRLTVL.

The chain recombines TRBV6-6 with TRBJ1-5; D might be TRBD1 (6 bases). Per germline, CDR1 MNHNY and CDR2 SVGAGI (reference sequence). V was pared by 7 bases and J by 4 bases, with 23 bases between. This CDR3 region has 17 residues. Written as DNA, the CDR3 is TGTGCCAGCACACTTTGGACAGAGGGAGGCCTGAATCAGCCCCAGCATTTT. It codes for CASTLWTEGGLNQPQHF.

For this clonotype: This could be a read error, since a much larger clone is one nucleotide away. The chain joins TRBV7-6 to TRBJ1-4, with D hard to call. CDR1 is SGHVS, CDR2 FNYEAQ, per germline. The length of the CDR3 is 12 residues. Trimming pared 1 base from V and 5 bases from J, leaving 2 bases between. CDR3 sequence: CASSLENEKLFF. CDR3 DNA: TGTGCCAGCAGCTTAGAGAATGAAAAACTGTTTTTT.

A few counts support this clonotype. The chain combines TRBV6-2 or TRBV6-3 with TRBJ2-1; D is undetermined. V was pared by 2 bases and J by 10 bases, with 12 bases between. CDR3 length equals 13 residues. In germline, CDR1 is MNHEY, CDR2 SVGEGT. The CDR3 DNA sequence: TGTGCCAGCAGTTACCCGGCTTTCGAAGAGCAGTTCTTC. Its protein is CASSYPAFEEQFF.

Note on this clonotype: Since no conserved phenylalanine or tryptophan closes the CDR3, a read error is the likely cause. The CDR3 reads CASSYGTGIWEQYL. The CDR3, as DNA: TGTGCCAGCAGTTACGGGACAGGGATATGGGAGCAGTACCTC. The chain has TRBV6-5 and TRBJ2-7; 9 bases agree with TRBD1. The J segment lost 7 bases and the V segment lost 2 bases, leaving 6 bases of the junction unmatched. There are 14 residues in the CDR3. CDR1 and CDR2 from the germline V gene are MNHEY and SVGAGI.

This clonotype appeared a few times. The V gene is TRBV2, the J gene TRBJ2-3; the D gene is possibly TRBD2 (5 bases). This CDR3 is 15 amino acids long. Germline V gene sequence: CDR1 SNHLY, CDR2 FYNNEI. V was cut by 2 bases and J by 1 base, with 10 bases left in between. CDR3: CASSERGLRTDTQYF. The CDR3 region has the DNA TGTGCCAGCAGTGAAAGAGGGCTCCGCACAGATACGCAGTATTTT.

The chain uses TRBV19 and TRBJ2-7; 8 bases map to TRBD1. Germline CDR1 reads LNHDA; CDR2 reads SQIVND (reference sequence). This CDR3 is 16 amino acids long. V was pared by 5 bases and J by 5 bases, with 14 bases of the junction left unmatched. In DNA form, the CDR3 reads TGTGCCAGTAGTTTCCCCGGGCAGGGGGCGTTCCACGAGCAGTACTTC. The encoded protein is CASSFPGQGAFHEQYF.

The chain uses TRBV24-1 and TRBJ1-2; D not certain. This CDR3 has 16 amino acids. The germline CDR1 and CDR2 sequences are KGHDR and SFDVKD. V was clipped by 3 bases and J by 2 bases, with 15 bases between them. CDR3 sequence (DNA): TGTGCCACCAGTGATGAAAAAGGTGGTCGCAACTATGGCTACACCTTC. Translated: CATSDEKGGRNYGYTF.

The rearrangement uses TRBV20-1 and TRBJ2-7; maybe TRBD2 (5 bases). The CDR3 contains 13 residues. Between the trimmed V and J ends, which lost 0 bases and 4 bases, there was a span of 10 bases. Germline V CDR1 and CDR2: DFQATT, SNEGSKA (reference sequence). CDR3 protein: CSARDGSGYEQYF. The CDR3 nucleotides read TGCAGTGCTAGAGATGGGTCGGGGTACGAGCAGTACTTC.

The chain uses TRBV29-1 and TRBJ1-1, with D unresolved. Trimming stripped 8 bases from V and 0 bases from J, with 10 bases between. CDR3 length equals 12 residues. Germline CDR1 reads SQVTM; CDR2 reads ANQGSEA. The CDR3 spells CSIGQMNTEAFF. The DNA for the CDR3 is TGCAGCATAGGGCAAATGAACACTGAAGCTTTCTTT.

Regarding this clonotype: The germline gene is not matched at one end of the junction; a read error may be the cause. The V gene is TRBV27, the J gene TRBJ1-1; 8 nucleotides align to TRBD1. The CDR3 sequence is 14 residues long. Germline CDR1 reads MNHEY; CDR2 reads SMNVEV (reference sequence). In DNA form, the CDR3 reads TGTGTCAGCACTCCCGGGACAGGGAACACTGAAGCTTTCTTT. It yields the protein CVSTPGTGNTEAFF.

This clonotype was seen a few times. This rearrangement joins TRBV19 to TRBJ2-1; TRBD1 agrees at 7 bases. V dropped 1 base and J dropped 7; count of bases not matched to a gene: 7. The CDR3 is 15 residues long. Germline CDR1 is LNHDA and CDR2 is SQIVND (reference sequence). The CDR3 region has the DNA TGTGCCAGTAGTATAGCCGACAGGGCCTTTAATGAGCAGTTCTTC. Translation: CASSIADRAFNEQFF.

This chain links TRBV27 with TRBJ1-1; D is unresolved. Trimming left V 4 bases short and J 1 base short, with 10 bases between. Per the germline V gene, CDR1 is MNHEY and CDR2 is SMNVEV (reference sequence). The CDR3 spans 14 residues. The CDR3 reads CASSSGRKNTEAFF. In DNA, the CDR3 is TGTGCCAGCAGTTCTGGACGGAAGAACACTGAAGCTTTCTTT.